This T cell receptor beta chain was recorded in a study of blood T cell repertoires in COVID-19. The overall study: Sites across the United States, Italy and Spain contributed samples from acute and convalescent COVID-19. The cDNA or gDNA used as material had been derived from T cells, B-cell-depleted T cells, or PBMCs.

CDR1 and CDR2 from the germline V gene are SEHNR and FQNEAQ (reference sequence). Trimming cost V 5 bases and J 9 bases; bases outside gene matches: 8. The CDR3 extends over 13 amino acids. The data were produced by immunoSEQ multiplex PCR, yet TCRdb's version contains in-frame clones alone and is incomplete. Among fewer than 100,000 clones listed, 75% to 90% were seen once. This chain uses TRBV7-9 with TRBJ1-2; 8 nucleotides agree with TRBD1. The sequenced sample consisted of peripheral blood. This TCR came from a man between 60 and 75 years old with acute or convalescent COVID-19. CDR3 sequence reads: CASSAKTGARYTF. Written as DNA, the CDR3 is TGTGCCAGCAGCGCCAAGACAGGGGCCCGCTACACCTTC. Based on the CDR3 plus reference TRBV7-9 and TRBJ1-2, the full variable domain is DTGVSQNPRHKITKRGQNVTFRCDPISEHNRLYWYRQTLGQGPEFLTYFQNEAQLEKSRLLSDRFSAERPKGSFSTLEIQRTEQGDSAMYLCASSAKTGARYTFGSGTRLTVV.